These 14 T cell receptor beta chains originate from one sample sequenced in a study of T cells in localized non-small cell lung cancer. Sequencing was performed with immunoSEQ multiplex PCR; in TCRdb, only in-frame clones are kept and a portion is missing. This sample carries 35,000 to 45,000 clones, roughly 79% of them seen once, and the ten largest clones take under 8%. The starting material was peripheral blood mononuclear cells, obtained before any cancer treatment. The receptors derive from a male donor aged 60 or older with stage II lung adenocarcinoma.

This chain's CDR3 is CASRAGGAAGEPQHF. CDR3 coding DNA: TGTGCCAGCAGAGCCGGGGGGGCGGCAGGGGAGCCCCAGCATTTT. This chain connects TRBV28 to TRBJ1-5, with D possibly matching TRBD1 (6 bases). The CDR3 runs 15 residues. Germline V gene lookup returns CDR1 MDHEN and CDR2 SYDVKM. The V end lost 6 bases, the J end lost 8 bases, and 20 bases lay between the germline ends.

V gene TRBV9 combines with J gene TRBJ1-2; TRBD1 matches 7 bases. Germline loops: CDR1 SGDLS, CDR2 YYNGEE. The CDR3 has 15 amino acids. The V and J ends lost 0 bases and 2 bases, in that order; junction bases with no gene match: 4. The CDR3 is CASSVGLGQNYGYTF. The CDR3 bases are TGTGCCAGCAGCGTAGGTCTGGGACAGAACTATGGCTACACCTTC.

This clone was counted only a few times. This chain uses TRBV5-1 with TRBJ1-1; D uncertain. From germline, CDR1 is SGHRS and CDR2 YFSETQ. V shed 0 bases and J shed 0 bases, with 9 bases lying between them. This CDR3 contains 15 residues. CDR3 coding DNA: TGCGCCAGCAGCTTGGGTGAGTTAATGAACACTGAAGCTTTCTTT. Translating gives CASSLGELMNTEAFF. Filled out from reference TRBV5-1 and TRBJ1-1, the complete variable domain reads KAGVTQTPRYLIKTRGQQVTLSCSPISGHRSVSWYQQTPGQGLQFLFEYFSETQRNKGNFPGRFSGRQFSNSRSEMNVSTLELGDSALYLCASSLGELMNTEAFFGQGTRLTVV.

The chain employs TRBV6-5 and TRBJ1-1; D gene ambiguous. Germline assignment: CDR1 MNHEY and CDR2 SVGAGI. This CDR3 has 11 amino acids. Trimming took off 4 bases at V and 7 bases at J, with 7 bases between the two ends. The CDR3 nucleotides are TGTGCCAGCAGTTCACGGTATGAAGCTTTCTTT. It translates to CASSSRYEAFF.

The rearrangement links TRBV28 to TRBJ2-7, with 8 nucleotides matching TRBD1. J lost 0 bases, V lost 6 bases, and 4 bases had no gene match. This CDR3 spans 14 amino acids. The germline V gene encodes CDR1 MDHEN and CDR2 SYDVKM. CDR3 bases: TGTGCCAGCAGAACAGGGGGGAGCTCCTACGAGCAGTACTTC. This translates into CASRTGGSSYEQYF.

The chain carries TRBV29-1 and TRBJ1-2, with D uncertain. The CDR3 has 13 amino acids. From germline, CDR1 is SQVTM and CDR2 ANQGSEA. Trimming removed 4 bases from V and 3 bases from J, with 12 bases in between. CDR3 sequence: CSVGPGGDYGYTF. CDR3 bases: TGCAGCGTTGGGCCAGGAGGAGACTATGGCTACACCTTC.

The chain is built from TRBV4-2 and TRBJ2-7; 11 nucleotides match TRBD2. The CDR3 is 15 amino acids. Germline values: CDR1 LGHNA, CDR2 YNFKEQ. The V gene end was trimmed by 6 bases and the J gene end by 0 bases; junction bases not matched to a gene: 4. For the CDR3, the DNA is TGTGCCAGCAGTTTCGGGACTAGCGGCTCCTACGAGCAGTACTTC. Translated: CASSFGTSGSYEQYF.

This clone was seen a few times. V usage is TRBV7-6 and J usage is TRBJ2-1; 11 nucleotides align to TRBD2. CDR1 is SGHVS and CDR2 is FNYEAQ in the germline V gene. This CDR3 region has 22 residues. Trimming took 1 base from V and 5 from J; bases not matched to a gene: 22. DNA for the CDR3: TGTGCCAGCAGCTTAGGCCCTCCGAAGCGAAGCGTGACTAGCGGGACGAACAATGAGCAGTTCTTC. Translation gives CASSLGPPKRSVTSGTNNEQFF.

The rearrangement links TRBV2 to TRBJ1-3; D uncertain. Germline CDR1 and CDR2: SNHLY and FYNNEI. Trimming pared 4 bases from V and 2 bases from J, leaving 12 bases between. There are 15 residues in the CDR3. CDR3 nucleotide sequence: TGTGCCAGCAGTGTTGGAGGGCAGGCTGGAAACACCATATATTTT. This translates into CASSVGGQAGNTIYF.

This clone appeared once. This chain connects TRBV28 to TRBJ2-4, with D perhaps matching TRBD2 (5 bases). Trimming removed 8 bases at V and 0 bases at J, with 17 bases between. Germline assignment: CDR1 MDHEN and CDR2 SYDVKM. The CDR3 contains 16 residues. The CDR3 region has the DNA TGTGCCAGCGAGGCCCCGGGTAGCGTAGCCAAAAACATTCAGTACTTC. Protein: CASEAPGSVAKNIQYF.

CDR3 nucleotide sequence: TGCGCCAGCAGCCACCCCGGAGGGGGTCGAGGGAACACCGGGGAGCTGTTTTTT. Translating gives CASSHPGGGRGNTGELFF. The chain employs TRBV4-3 and TRBJ2-2; D might be TRBD1 or TRBD2, each matching 6 bases. The CDR3 loop spans 18 amino acids. V lost 3 bases, J lost 1 base, and 18 bases lay in between. Germline values: CDR1 LGHNA, CDR2 YSLEER.

V is TRBV7-2 and J is TRBJ1-1; the D gene is possibly TRBD1 (5 bases). V lost 2 bases to trimming and J lost 1 base, with 20 bases between them. The CDR3 spans 18 residues. Per germline, CDR1 SGHTA and CDR2 FQGNSA. The CDR3 DNA follows: TGTGCCAGCAGCTTATCACAGCCAGGGAGCCTTGGGAACACTGAAGCTTTCTTT. Translation gives CASSLSQPGSLGNTEAFF.

Only a few counts were recorded for this clone. The rearrangement joins TRBV6-4 to TRBJ1-1, with D perhaps matching TRBD1 (5 bases). Germline CDR1 MRHNA, CDR2 SNTAGT. The CDR3 length is 16 residues. Trimming took off 6 bases at V and 1 base at J, with 18 bases between the two ends. DNA of the CDR3: TGTGCCAGCAGCAGAATTCCTGGGACCTCGAACACTGAAGCTTTCTTT. Translated: CASSRIPGTSNTEAFF.

This clone was seen only once. J is TRBJ2-1 and V is TRBV4-1; possible D gene TRBD2, 6 bases. The V gene's germline CDR1 is MGHRA and CDR2 YSYEKL. The germline V and J ends were trimmed by 1 base and 0 bases, with 10 bases remaining between them. The CDR3 is 16 residues long. Here the CDR3 DNA reads TGCGCCAGCAGCCAAGTTCTCGGGAGCTCCTACAATGAGCAGTTCTTC. It is translated as CASSQVLGSSYNEQFF.